Listed below are T cell receptor beta chains from one sample, sequenced in a study of blood T cell repertoires in COVID-19. The table came from immunoSEQ multiplex PCR; TCRdb's copy has only in-frame clones and leaves some out. The sample comprises some 140,000 clones, approximately 80% of which are singletons, and 9.2% rests with the top ten. The specimen sequenced was PBMCs or T cells enriched from blood (not recorded which). These TCRs come from a man in his fifties who had recovered from COVID-19. Each CDR3 is given with its conserved first and last residue. Fields, in order: clone size, J gene, V gene, D gene, CDR3 protein, CDR3 DNA. The D gene is left open where the match is weak. Clone size is not always given. Where it is, it says once, few, many or a class for expanded clones.

size: NA
J: TRBJ1-1
V: TRBV5-6
D: NA
CDR3: CASSLMSSWANTEAFF
DNA: TGTGCCAGCAGCTTGATGAGTTCGTGGGCGAACACTGAAGCTTTCTTT

size: once
J: TRBJ1-6
V: TRBV5-1
D: NA
CDR3: CASSGGDGKSPLHF
DNA: TGCGCCAGCAGCGGGGGGGATGGAAAATCACCCCTCCACTTT

size: NA
J: TRBJ2-7
V: TRBV19
D: TRBD2
CDR3: CASRGLGATYEQYF
DNA: TGTGCCAGTAGAGGACTAGGAGCGACCTACGAGCAGTACTTC

size: NA
J: TRBJ2-1
V: TRBV19
D: TRBD2
CDR3: CASSIGTSVEQFF
DNA: TGTGCCAGTAGTATAGGGACTAGTGTGGAACAGTTCTTC

size: NA
J: TRBJ1-6
V: TRBV19
D: TRBD1
CDR3: CATGQESNSPLHF
DNA: TGTGCCACCGGACAGGAGTCCAATTCACCCCTCCACTTT

size: few
J: TRBJ1-5
V: TRBV7-9
D: NA
CDR3: CASSADSVNQPQHF
DNA: TGTGCCAGCAGCGCGGACAGTGTGAATCAGCCCCAGCATTTT

size: few
J: TRBJ2-7
V: TRBV9
D: TRBD1
CDR3: CASSVSDRGSSYEQYF
DNA: TGTGCCAGCAGCGTAAGCGACAGGGGAAGCTCCTACGAGCAGTACTTC

size: NA
J: TRBJ2-1
V: TRBV20-1
D: TRBD2
CDR3: CSASTRGGLNNEQFF
DNA: TGCAGTGCTAGTACTCGCGGGGGGTTAAACAATGAGCAGTTCTTC

size: NA
J: TRBJ2-1
V: TRBV14
D: NA
CDR3: CASSQSRGEQFF
DNA: TGTGCCAGCAGCCAATCCCGGGGGGAGCAGTTCTTC

size: NA
J: TRBJ1-2
V: TRBV6-5
D: TRBD1
CDR3: CASSYSRTGGNYGYTF
DNA: TGTGCCAGCAGTTACTCGAGGACAGGGGGCAACTATGGCTACACCTTC

size: NA
J: TRBJ2-1
V: TRBV7-8
D: TRBD2
CDR3: CASSLGSSGELEQFF
DNA: TGTGCCAGCAGCTTAGGTTCTAGCGGGGAATTGGAGCAGTTCTTC

size: NA
J: TRBJ2-7
V: TRBV5-8
D: TRBD1
CDR3: CASSVDRGYEQYF
DNA: TGTGCCAGCAGCGTAGACAGGGGCTACGAGCAGTACTTC

size: NA
J: TRBJ2-7
V: TRBV7-3
D: TRBD1
CDR3: CASSLAGTGSYEQYF
DNA: TGTGCCAGCAGCTTAGCCGGGACAGGGTCCTACGAGCAGTACTTC

size: NA
J: TRBJ2-1
V: TRBV29-1
D: TRBD2
CDR3: CSVGAGGPYNEQFF
DNA: TGCAGCGTTGGGGCGGGGGGCCCCTACAATGAGCAGTTCTTC

size: NA
J: TRBJ1-5
V: TRBV30
D: NA
CDR3: CAWGTLDSNQPQHF
DNA: TGTGCCTGGGGGACACTCGATAGCAATCAGCCCCAGCATTTT

size: NA
J: TRBJ2-5
V: TRBV6-6
D: NA
CDR3: CASSYFQGSAETQYF
DNA: TGTGCCAGCAGTTATTTTCAGGGAAGCGCAGAGACCCAGTACTTC

size: NA
J: TRBJ1-6
V: TRBV6-4
D: TRBD1
CDR3: CASRRTGGSPLHF
DNA: TGTGCCAGCAGACGGACAGGGGGGTCACCCCTCCACTTT

size: NA
J: TRBJ2-7
V: TRBV9
D: NA
CDR3: CASSVDDSSYEQYF
DNA: TGTGCCAGCAGCGTAGATGACAGTTCCTACGAGCAGTACTTC

size: NA
J: TRBJ1-6
V: TRBV13
D: TRBD1
CDR3: CASSRDRVSPLHF
DNA: TGTGCCAGCAGCCGGGACAGGGTTTCACCCCTCCACTTT

size: NA
J: TRBJ1-5
V: TRBV11-3
D: NA
CDR3: CASRPRGSQPQHF
DNA: TGTGCCAGCCGACCCAGGGGATCTCAGCCCCAGCATTTT

size: NA
J: TRBJ1-5
V: TRBV18
D: TRBD1
CDR3: CASSPPGGQGGQPQHF
DNA: TGTGCCAGCTCACCACCGGGCGGACAGGGCGGTCAGCCCCAGCATTTT

size: once
J: TRBJ1-5
V: TRBV27
D: TRBD1
CDR3: CASRGQGYQPQHF
DNA: TGTGCCAGCAGGGGACAGGGCTATCAGCCCCAGCATTTT

size: once
J: TRBJ1-2
V: TRBV5-4
D: TRBD1
CDR3: CASSEKGDRPYGYTF
DNA: TGTGCCAGCAGCGAAAAGGGGGACAGGCCCTATGGCTACACCTTC

size: NA
J: TRBJ2-5
V: TRBV5-1
D: TRBD2
CDR3: CASSTRLAGGQETQYF
DNA: TGCGCCAGCAGCACCCGACTAGCGGGGGGACAAGAGACCCAGTACTTC

size: NA
J: TRBJ2-2
V: TRBV5-1
D: TRBD1
CDR3: CASSSTGTNTGELFF
DNA: TGCGCCAGCAGCTCGACAGGGACGAACACCGGGGAGCTGTTTTTT

size: NA
J: TRBJ1-5
V: TRBV19
D: NA
CDR3: CASSPQYQPQHF
DNA: TGTGCCAGTAGTCCTCAGTATCAGCCCCAGCATTTT

size: NA
J: TRBJ1-4
V: TRBV7-2
D: TRBD1
CDR3: CASSLRQGARGEKLFF
DNA: TGTGCCAGCAGCTTACGACAGGGGGCGCGAGGAGAAAAACTGTTTTTT

size: NA
J: TRBJ1-5
V: TRBV3-1/TRBV3-2
D: NA
CDR3: CASSQGGGIQPQHF
DNA: TGTGCCAGCAGCCAAGGGGGGGGTATTCAGCCCCAGCATTTT

size: NA
J: TRBJ2-7
V: TRBV15
D: NA
CDR3: CATTAEAADEQYF
DNA: TGTGCCACTACAGCGGAAGCCGCGGACGAGCAGTACTTC

size: NA
J: TRBJ2-7
V: TRBV7-6
D: TRBD1
CDR3: CASSLAGGQVEQYF
DNA: TGTGCCAGCAGCTTAGCGGGGGGACAGGTCGAGCAGTACTTC

size: NA
J: TRBJ1-1
V: TRBV18
D: NA
CDR3: CASSPPGQPNTEAFF
DNA: TGTGCCAGCTCACCACCTGGACAACCGAACACTGAAGCTTTCTTT

size: once
J: TRBJ2-5
V: TRBV7-8
D: TRBD1
CDR3: CASSFLRGQGGETQYF
DNA: TGTGCCAGCAGCTTTCTTCGCGGACAGGGCGGAGAGACCCAGTACTTC

size: NA
J: TRBJ1-1
V: TRBV7-8
D: NA
CDR3: CASSLWSPGSMNTEAFF
DNA: TGTGCCAGCAGCTTATGGTCCCCAGGGTCAATGAACACTGAAGCTTTCTTT

size: NA
J: TRBJ2-5
V: TRBV7-9
D: TRBD2
CDR3: CASSPRGGGAPQETQYF
DNA: TGTGCCAGCAGCCCCCGTGGCGGGGGGGCACCCCAAGAGACCCAGTACTTC

size: NA
J: TRBJ2-7
V: TRBV5-1
D: TRBD2
CDR3: CASRIAGGYEQYF
DNA: TGCGCCAGCAGAATAGCGGGGGGATACGAGCAGTACTTC

size: NA
J: TRBJ2-3
V: TRBV4-2
D: TRBD2
CDR3: CASSPASSGFTDTQYF
DNA: TGTGCCAGCAGCCCAGCCTCTAGCGGCTTCACAGATACGCAGTATTTT

size: NA
J: TRBJ1-1
V: TRBV19
D: NA
CDR3: CASSTPWLNTEAFF
DNA: TGTGCCAGTAGTACCCCCTGGCTGAACACTGAAGCTTTCTTT

size: NA
J: TRBJ2-5
V: TRBV5-1
D: NA
CDR3: CASSLVPQQETQYF
DNA: TGCGCCAGCAGCTTGGTTCCACAGCAAGAGACCCAGTACTTC

size: NA
J: TRBJ2-7
V: TRBV4-3
D: TRBD2
CDR3: CASSQDGEGNYEQYF
DNA: TGCGCCAGCAGCCAAGATGGGGAGGGGAACTACGAGCAGTACTTC

size: NA
J: TRBJ2-3
V: TRBV5-4
D: NA
CDR3: CASSLFGTDTQYF
DNA: TGTGCCAGCAGCTTATTCGGCACAGATACGCAGTATTTT

size: NA
J: TRBJ1-1
V: TRBV20-1
D: NA
CDR3: CSASGGRQQGEAFF
DNA: TGCAGTGCTAGTGGGGGTCGGCAACAGGGTGAAGCTTTCTTT

size: many
J: TRBJ1-6
V: TRBV7-2
D: NA
CDR3: CASSFELMNSYNSPLHF
DNA: TGTGCCAGCAGCTTCGAACTGATGAACTCCTATAATTCACCCCTCCACTTT

size: NA
J: TRBJ2-4
V: TRBV10-3
D: NA
CDR3: CAIEDKLGIQYF
DNA: TGTGCCATTGAGGACAAGCTAGGTATTCAGTACTTC

size: few
J: TRBJ1-1
V: TRBV27
D: TRBD1
CDR3: CASSLRDRTTSPEAFF
DNA: TGTGCCAGCAGTCTTAGGGACAGGACAACGTCTCCTGAAGCTTTCTTT

size: NA
J: TRBJ2-2
V: TRBV4-3
D: NA
CDR3: CASSQGGVGTGELFF
DNA: TGCGCCAGCAGCCAGGGGGGTGTGGGCACCGGGGAGCTGTTTTTT

size: once
J: TRBJ2-5
V: TRBV19
D: TRBD1
CDR3: CASSPQGASETQYF
DNA: TGTGCCAGTAGCCCACAGGGGGCCTCGGAGACCCAGTACTTC

size: NA
J: TRBJ1-3
V: TRBV19
D: NA
CDR3: CASHGFRGNTIYF
DNA: TGTGCCAGTCACGGGTTCCGGGGAAACACCATATATTTT

size: once
J: TRBJ2-7
V: TRBV19
D: TRBD2
CDR3: CASSTLSGPSYEQYF
DNA: TGTGCCAGTAGTACTCTTAGCGGGCCCTCCTACGAGCAGTACTTC

size: NA
J: TRBJ2-1
V: TRBV6-1
D: TRBD2
CDR3: CASSGLAGASYNEQFF
DNA: TGTGCCAGCAGTGGGCTAGCGGGGGCCTCCTACAATGAGCAGTTCTTC

size: NA
J: TRBJ2-7
V: TRBV7-2
D: TRBD2
CDR3: CASRASGGNYEQYF
DNA: TGTGCCAGCAGGGCAAGCGGGGGGAATTACGAGCAGTACTTC

size: NA
J: TRBJ1-5
V: TRBV18
D: TRBD1
CDR3: CASSPPGTGGQPQHF
DNA: TGTGCCAGCTCACCCCCCGGGACAGGGGGCCAGCCCCAGCATTTT